This is a list of T cell receptor beta chains from one sample in a study of radiation and T cells in renal cell carcinoma. The assay was immunoSEQ multiplex PCR, and TCRdb's table has in-frame clones only and misses some. Of 100,000 to 150,000 clones in the sample, roughly 80% were seen once. Source: blood, taken from a patient whose treatment included radiotherapy and nephrectomy. The receptors stem from a woman in her sixties or seventies with renal cell carcinoma. Both conserved end residues are part of each CDR3. The D gene is left open where the match is weak. Expanded clones are given a class, and other clones once, few, many or no size at all.

>TRBJ2-1|-|TRBV5-4|once
CASSILSSYNEQFF
TGTGCCAGCAGTATTCTAAGCTCCTACAATGAGCAGTTCTTC
>TRBJ2-3|-|TRBV7-2|-
CASSSRRDTYTDTQYF
TGTGCCAGCAGCTCCCGGAGGGACACCTACACAGATACGCAGTATTTT
>TRBJ2-6|-|TRBV10-3|-
CAISSQPGSGANVLTF
TGTGCCATCAGTTCTCAGCCAGGGTCTGGGGCCAACGTCCTGACTTTC
>TRBJ1-5|-|TRBV4-3|-
CASSQDKGQPQHF
TGCGCCAGCAGCCAAGATAAGGGACAGCCCCAGCATTTT
>TRBJ2-1|-|TRBV15|-
CATSRDRGGGEQFF
TGTGCCACCAGCAGAGATCGGGGAGGGGGTGAGCAGTTCTTC
>TRBJ2-5|-|TRBV14|-
CASSQDHSQETQYF
TGTGCCAGCAGCCAAGATCACAGCCAAGAGACCCAGTACTTC
>TRBJ2-7|-|TRBV28|-
CASSFQGNRYEQYF
TGTGCCAGCAGTTTCCAGGGGAATCGGTACGAGCAGTACTTC
>TRBJ2-6|-|TRBV6-4|-
CASSASGANVLTF
TGTGCCAGCAGCGCGTCTGGGGCCAACGTCCTGACTTTC
>TRBJ2-1|-|TRBV4-2|-
CASTQGRTINEQFF
TGTGCCAGCACCCAGGGACGGACGATAAATGAGCAGTTCTTC
>TRBJ2-5|-|TRBV19|-
CASSTPGWAGEETQYF
TGTGCCAGTAGTACCCCCGGATGGGCAGGGGAAGAGACCCAGTACTTC
>TRBJ1-1|-|TRBV5-6|-
CASSLFSRRENTEAFF
TGTGCCAGCAGCTTGTTCTCGAGGCGGGAGAACACTGAAGCTTTCTTT
>TRBJ1-2|TRBD1|TRBV4-2|-
CASSHRGQGGGYTF
TGTGCCAGCAGCCATCGCGGACAGGGCGGAGGCTACACCTTC
>TRBJ2-3|-|TRBV30|-
CAWRTKRGTDTQYF
TGTGCCTGGAGGACCAAGAGAGGGACAGATACGCAGTATTTT
>TRBJ2-5|TRBD2|TRBV6-4|-
CASRLAGKEETQYF
TGTGCCAGCAGACTAGCGGGGAAGGAAGAGACCCAGTACTTC
>TRBJ1-2|TRBD1|TRBV4-2|-
CASSQPGQADYGYTF
TGTGCCAGCAGCCAACCAGGACAGGCCGACTATGGCTACACCTTC
>TRBJ2-2|-|TRBV14|-
CASSQDRARANTGELFF
TGTGCCAGCAGCCAAGATCGGGCCAGAGCCAACACCGGGGAGCTGTTTTTT
>TRBJ1-1|-|TRBV2|-
CASSLQNGEAFF
TGTGCCAGCAGTCTACAAAATGGTGAAGCTTTCTTT
>TRBJ1-3|TRBD1|TRBV13|-
CASSPDRGHSGNTIYF
TGTGCCAGCAGCCCCGACAGGGGGCACTCTGGAAACACCATATATTTT
>TRBJ2-4|-|TRBV7-2|-
CASSLRERGNIQYF
TGTGCCAGCAGCTTGCGGGAGAGGGGGAACATTCAGTACTTC
>TRBJ2-1|TRBD2|TRBV18|-
CASSPPSSGRAGEFF
TGTGCCAGCTCACCACCATCAAGCGGGAGGGCCGGGGAGTTCTTC
>TRBJ2-7|-|TRBV4-1|-
CASSQVAYEQYF
TGCGCCAGCAGCCAAGTTGCCTACGAGCAGTACTTC
>TRBJ2-4|-|TRBV7-3|few
CASSLKVIIQYF
TGTGCCAGCAGCTTAAAGGTAATCATTCAGTACTTC
>TRBJ2-3|TRBD2|TRBV5-1|-
CASTSAGGYTDTQYF
TGCGCCAGCACCTCGGCGGGGGGATACACAGATACGCAGTATTTT
>TRBJ1-2|TRBD1|TRBV19|-
CASSTNRGIGYGYTF
TGTGCCAGTAGTACGAACAGGGGGATCGGCTATGGCTACACCTTC
>TRBJ2-5|TRBD2|TRBV5-4|-
CASSLGLAGGWGQETQYF
TGTGCCAGCAGCTTGGGCCTAGCGGGAGGCTGGGGCCAAGAGACCCAGTACTTC
>TRBJ2-3|TRBD1|TRBV5-5|once
CASSRPRGQSDTQYF
TGTGCCAGCAGCCGGCCAAGGGGGCAGTCAGATACGCAGTATTTT
>TRBJ1-2|-|TRBV25-1|-
CASSAPELGTANYGYTF
TGTGCCAGCAGCGCCCCCGAGCTAGGGACGGCTAACTATGGCTACACCTTC
>TRBJ2-5|-|TRBV18|-
CASSLWEGTETQYF
TGTGCCAGCTCACTATGGGAAGGGACGGAGACCCAGTACTTC
>TRBJ1-5|-|TRBV6-5|few
CASSYSTGVAMEAQHF
TGTGCCAGCAGTTACTCGACAGGCGTGGCTATGGAGGCCCAGCATTTT
>TRBJ2-1|TRBD2|TRBV7-2|-
CASSLRISGRLGEQFF
TGTGCCAGCAGCTTGAGGATAAGCGGGAGACTAGGAGAGCAGTTCTTC
>TRBJ1-2|-|TRBV6-5|-
CASSSGGDYGYTF
TGTGCCAGCAGTTCGGGGGGTGACTATGGCTACACCTTC
>TRBJ1-2|-|TRBV7-3|-
CASSLDGYGYTF
TGTGCCAGCAGCTTAGACGGCTATGGCTACACCTTC
>TRBJ2-7|TRBD1|TRBV10-2|-
CASSITGTGGHEQYF
TGCGCCAGCAGTATTACCGGGACAGGGGGCCACGAGCAGTACTTC
>TRBJ2-7|-|TRBV28|-
CASRPIHLSYEQYF
TGTGCCAGCCGACCGATTCATCTCTCCTACGAGCAGTACTTC
>TRBJ2-3|-|TRBV5-1|-
CASSWRGDSTDTQYF
TGCGCCAGCAGCTGGCGGGGAGATAGCACAGATACGCAGTATTTT
>TRBJ1-1|-|TRBV2|-
CASSAQGFTEAFF
TGTGCCAGCAGTGCACAGGGATTCACTGAAGCTTTCTTT
>TRBJ1-1|-|TRBV28|-
CASTNGQLNTEAFF
TGTGCCAGCACTAACGGACAGCTAAACACTGAAGCTTTCTTT
>TRBJ1-4|-|TRBV6-6|-
CASSYSGMGEKLFF
TGTGCCAGCAGTTACAGTGGGATGGGCGAAAAACTGTTTTTT
>TRBJ2-7|-|TRBV7-2|-
CASSRDYEQYF
TGTGCCAGCAGCCGGGACTACGAGCAGTACTTC
>TRBJ2-3|-|TRBV29-1|-
CSVEDRLARTDTQYF
TGCAGCGTTGAAGATCGCCTAGCCCGCACAGATACGCAGTATTTT